This T cell receptor (beta chain) came from a study of beta chain features in type 1 diabetes. General study findings and limits: When Type 1 diabetes patients were examined, their TCRB CDR3s proved moderately but significantly shorter in all four CD4+ subsets.

The germline CDR1 and CDR2 sequences are LGHNA and YNFKEQ. The CDR3 is 18 amino acids. After removal of 0 bases from V and 0 bases from J, the junction contained 8 bases not matched to a gene. This clone was seen only a few times. Its antigen is currently unknown. The authors reverse transcribed all of the isolated RNA, so sequencing captured expressed TCRB transcripts. Assay: immunoSEQ multiplex PCR; the TCRdb copy retains only in-frame clones and omits some. The repertoire includes over 200,000 clones, roughly 10% of them detected once, and over 0.015% sits in the top ten. This rearrangement joins TRBV4-2 to TRBJ2-3, with TRBD2 identical over 8 bases. The sequence was obtained from a man aged 25-45 years with type 1 diabetes. The sequencing input was naive CD4+ T cells from blood. The CDR3 DNA is TGTGCCAGCAGCCAAGAGAGTAACCGGGGGGGCAGCACAGATACGCAGTATTTT. As protein: CASSQESNRGGSTDTQYF.